This T cell receptor (beta chain) was captured in a study of persistence of HIV-infected CD4 T cells. Turning to the study itself: Two participants gave one leukapheresis sample; others gave up to roughly 180 mL blood repeatedly.

On this clone: The antigen is undetermined.

The CDR3 spans 15 residues. Trimming took 4 bases from V and 2 from J, leaving 15 bases between them. Germline CDR1 SGHRS, CDR2 YFSETQ. An overlapping HIV-1 Gag peptide pool stimulated these cells at about 1 ug/peptide/mL. Sorted nonresponding memory CD4+ T cells were CD40L-negative, CD69-negative, CD45RO-high. Overall study findings and caveats: TCRbeta richness was lower in CMV- and Gag-responding cells than in anti-CD3/anti-CD28-responding cells.

The immunoSEQ assay was version 4, run in survey mode. Clones were read by immunoSEQ multiplex PCR, and TCRdb kept only the in-frame ones, dropping some. The sample shows over 30,000 clones, 82% of them seen only once. The clonotype was recovered from an adult with HIV. The donor label of this sample is uncertain. The material sequenced was cultured CD4+ T cells from PBMCs, taken from a patient who received antiretroviral therapy. The chain combines TRBV5-1 with TRBJ1-1, with TRBD1 as a possible D gene (6 bases). The CDR3 DNA reads as TGCGCCAGCAGCGTTACAGGGAGCACAAACACTGAAGCTTTCTTT. Protein sequence: CASSVTGSTNTEAFF.